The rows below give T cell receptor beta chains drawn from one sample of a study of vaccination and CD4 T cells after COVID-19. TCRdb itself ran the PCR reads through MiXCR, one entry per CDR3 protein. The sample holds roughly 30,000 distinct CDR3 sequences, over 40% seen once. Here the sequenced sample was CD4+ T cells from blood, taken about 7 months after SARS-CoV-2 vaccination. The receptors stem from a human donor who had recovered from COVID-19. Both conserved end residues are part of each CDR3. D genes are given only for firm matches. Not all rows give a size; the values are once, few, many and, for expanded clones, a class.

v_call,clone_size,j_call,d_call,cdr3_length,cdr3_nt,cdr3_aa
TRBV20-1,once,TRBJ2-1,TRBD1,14,TGCAGTGCTAGGCGACAGGGGTTATTGAATGAGCAGTTCTTC,CSARRQGLLNEQFF
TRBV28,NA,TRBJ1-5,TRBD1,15,TGTGCCAGCAGACAACAGGGGGGAGGCAATCAGCCCCAGCATTTT,CASRQQGGGNQPQHF
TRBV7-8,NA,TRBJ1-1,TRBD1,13,TGTGCCAGCAGCGTCGGGACAGACACTGAAGCTTTCTTT,CASSVGTDTEAFF
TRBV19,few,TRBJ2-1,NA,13,TGTGCCAGTAAAGTGGGGATCGTAGGTGAGCAGTTCTTC,CASKVGIVGEQFF
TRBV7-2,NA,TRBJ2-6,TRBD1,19,TGTGCCAGCAGCTTAGCGGGACAGGGGAATTTTCCTGGGGCCAACGTCCTGACTTTC,CASSLAGQGNFPGANVLTF
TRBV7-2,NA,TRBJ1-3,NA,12,TGTGCCAGCAGCTTAGCTGGAAACACCATATATTTT,CASSLAGNTIYF
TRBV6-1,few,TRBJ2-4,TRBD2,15,TGTGCCAGCGATAGACTAGCGCCTCCGGGAAACATTCAGTACTTC,CASDRLAPPGNIQYF
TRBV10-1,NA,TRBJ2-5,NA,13,TGCGCCAGCAGTGGTCAGCGGTGGGAGACCCAGTACTTC,CASSGQRWETQYF
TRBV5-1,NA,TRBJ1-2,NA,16,TGCGCCAGCAGCCCCGCCGCGGGGCCTCCTAACTATGGCTACACCTTC,CASSPAAGPPNYGYTF
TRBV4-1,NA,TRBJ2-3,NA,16,TGCGCCAGCAGCCAAGAGACTCCCCTGAGCACAGATACGCAGTATTTT,CASSQETPLSTDTQYF
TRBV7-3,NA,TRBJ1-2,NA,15,TGTGCCAGCAGCCCCGGGTCCTCTTCTTTGGATGGCTACACCTTC,CASSPGSSSLDGYTF
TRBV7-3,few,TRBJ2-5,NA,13,TGTGCCAGCAGCTTAAGGATGGGGGAGACCCAGTACTTC,CASSLRMGETQYF
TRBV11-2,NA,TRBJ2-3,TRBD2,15,TGTGCCAGCAGCTTGGGGGGGAGGGATACAGATACGCAGTATTTT,CASSLGGRDTDTQYF
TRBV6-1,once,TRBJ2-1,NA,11,TGTGCCAGCAGTCTAGGGGATTGGGGGTTCTTC,CASSLGDWGFF
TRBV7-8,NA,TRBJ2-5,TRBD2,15,TGTGCCAGCAGCTCCCAGGGACTAGCTACGGAGACCCAGTACTTC,CASSSQGLATETQYF
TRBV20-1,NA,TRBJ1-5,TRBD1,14,TGCAGTGCTAGAGTGGACAGGGAAAATCGGCCCCAGCATTTT,CSARVDRENRPQHF
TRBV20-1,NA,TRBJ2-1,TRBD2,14,TGCAGTGCTAGAGATTTAGCGGGGTACAATGAGCAGTTCTTC,CSARDLAGYNEQFF